This T cell receptor (beta chain) derives from a study of shared clonotypes between healthy human individuals. Study results and caveats: What limited the represented genetic and exposure-history diversity was the small number of donors. As a rule, naive subsets had a larger estimated richness than memory subsets.

Here immunoSEQ multiplex PCR was the method, and the copy in TCRdb shows in-frame clones only, minus some. The top ten hold approximately 0.56% of the sample, which has roughly 1,000,000 clones, about 84% seen once. A note on this clone: As yet, its antigen is unknown.

V lost 3 bases to trimming and J lost 1 base, with 11 bases between them. The V gene's germline CDR1 is SGDLS and CDR2 YYNGEE. The CDR3 contains 15 residues. Sequencing input: memory CD4+ T cells from PBMCs. The subset: CD45RA-negative fraction. The chain links TRBV9 to TRBJ2-1; tentative D call: TRBD1 (5 bases). This clonotype was sampled from a young man in good health. Some clones in this sample may be carry-over from other donors' samples. The CDR3 coding sequence is TGTGCCAGCAGCGCGCGAAGGGGATCCTACAATGAGCAGTTCTTC. It encodes CASSARRGSYNEQFF.